These 32 T cell receptor beta chains originate from one sample sequenced in a study of response to subunit inactivated influenza vaccine listed by TCRdb under 2018. Receptors were amplified or captured by RT-PCR. Sequencing used an Illumina HiSeq 2500. TCRdb handled the public reads itself, with Q25 trimming in fastp and clone calling in MiXCR, and kept productive beta chains. Every entry covers one CDR3 protein and lists the most common genes and DNA from its rows. Present in this sample are under 850,000 distinct CDR3 sequences, under 20% of which were seen just once. The ten largest account for about a tenth of the sample. The starting material was PBMCs from blood, obtained around 5 days after vaccination. The origin of the receptors is a man aged 45-65 years who received an inactivated influenza vaccine. Donor details come from another sample of the same person, matched by shared clones.

V is TRBV14 and J is TRBJ1-6; no definite D call. Trimming stripped 1 base from V and 9 bases from J, with 10 bases between. This CDR3 comprises 14 residues. CDR1 and CDR2 from the germline V gene are SGHDN and FVKESK. The CDR3 DNA is TGTGCCAGCAGCCAAGGATTGAGATCTTCACCCCTCCACTTT. It encodes CASSQGLRSSPLHF.

This clonotype was picked up many times. The chain has TRBV5-1 and TRBJ2-2; 11 positions agree with TRBD1. Looked up from germline, CDR1 is SGHRS and CDR2 is YFSETQ. The CDR3 is 15 amino acids. The V gene end was trimmed by 3 bases and the J gene end by 4 bases; junction bases not matched to a gene: 2. The DNA for the CDR3 is TGCGCCAGCAGCTCCGGGACAGGGGGCACCGGGGAGCTGTTTTTT. Amino acid sequence: CASSSGTGGTGELFF.

In regard to this clonotype: Compared with germline, one end of the junction differs, possibly owing to a read error. The chain recombines TRBV4-2 with TRBJ2-3, with TRBD2 matching 7 bases. The CDR3 runs 15 residues. The germline CDR1 and CDR2 sequences are LGHNA and YNFKEQ. The chain's CDR3 is CATSQDSGSTDTQYF. For the CDR3, the DNA is TGTGCCACCAGCCAAGATAGCGGGTCCACAGATACGCAGTATTTT.

This clonotype was picked up a small number of times. The chain uses TRBV15 and TRBJ2-5; TRBD2 is a possible D gene (5 bases). The CDR3 runs 13 residues. Trimming stripped 8 bases from V and 3 bases from J, with 13 bases between. The germline V gene has CDR1 LNHNV and CDR2 YYDKDF (reference sequence). The CDR3 protein is CATESPREETQYF. In nucleotides, the CDR3 is TGTGCCACCGAGTCACCGAGGGAAGAGACCCAGTACTTC.

The table lists this clonotype with a few counts. This sequence joins TRBV5-5 and TRBJ2-7; D uncertain. The V and J ends lost 0 bases and 0 bases respectively, with 7 bases between them. From germline, CDR1 is SGHKS and CDR2 YYEKEE (reference sequence). The CDR3 loop spans 14 amino acids. This CDR3 reads CASSLDFSSYEQYF. The CDR3 nucleotides read TGTGCCAGCAGCTTGGACTTCTCCTCCTACGAGCAGTACTTC. Supplemented by reference TRBV5-5 and TRBJ2-7, the full variable domain reads DAGVTQSPTHLIKTRGQQVTLRCSPISGHKSVSWYQQVLGQGPQFIFQYYEKEERGRGNFPDRFSARQFPNYSSELNVNALLLGDSALYLCASSLDFSSYEQYFGPGTRLTVT.

At least ten counts were recorded for this clonotype. The rearrangement links TRBV12-3 or TRBV12-4 to TRBJ2-1; no reliable D call. Deletions cut 5 bases from V and 4 bases from J, with 9 bases between. CDR3 length equals 13 residues. The CDR3: CASSRLEYNEQFF. DNA for the CDR3: TGTGCCAGCAGTCGCCTAGAGTACAATGAGCAGTTCTTC.

V is TRBV9 and J is TRBJ2-1, with TRBD2 matching over 8 bases. This CDR3 contains 15 residues. The germline V gene encodes CDR1 SGDLS and CDR2 YYNGEE. V was clipped by 4 bases and J by 8 bases; unmatched bases: 11. The CDR3 coding sequence is TGTGCCAGCAGCCCGGGGGGGTTGGAGGGGGATGAGCAGTTCTTC. As protein: CASSPGGLEGDEQFF.

A few counts support this clonotype. V gene TRBV12-3 or TRBV12-4 combines with J gene TRBJ2-1, with 9 bases identical to TRBD2. Losses at the gene ends were 2 bases for V and 8 bases for J; bases not matched to a gene: 7. This CDR3 has 15 amino acids. The CDR3 loop reads CASSLRLAGIDEQFF. The CDR3 bases are TGTGCCAGCAGTTTACGTCTAGCGGGAATCGATGAGCAGTTCTTC.

This clonotype was counted many times. This chain connects TRBV24-1 to TRBJ2-1; 10 nucleotides align to TRBD1. With V trimmed by 3 bases and J by 4 bases, 5 bases remained unmatched. The CDR3 totals 16 residues. Germline loops: CDR1 KGHDR, CDR2 SFDVKD. CDR3 amino acids: CATSDPGDRGYNEQFF. CDR3 coding DNA: TGTGCCACCAGTGATCCGGGGGACAGGGGTTACAATGAGCAGTTCTTC.

This clonotype turned up a few times. This chain uses TRBV5-6 with TRBJ2-1; D may correspond to TRBD1 or TRBD2 (5 bases each). V lost 4 bases, J lost 0 bases, and 14 bases lay in between. Germline V gene data show CDR1 as SGHDT and CDR2 as YYEEEE. The CDR3 runs 16 residues. This CDR3 is CASSATVTSSYNEQFF. CDR3 sequence (DNA): TGTGCCAGCAGCGCGACAGTTACTAGCTCCTACAATGAGCAGTTCTTC.

The V and J genes are TRBV20-1 and TRBJ1-6; no clear D. Trimming took 0 bases from V and 1 from J, leaving 10 bases between them. This CDR3 spans 16 amino acids. Germline lookup yields CDR1 DFQATT and CDR2 SNEGSKA (reference sequence). CDR3 nucleotides: TGCAGTGCTAGAGATAGGAGGGTATCCTATAATTCACCCCTCCACTTT. This encodes CSARDRRVSYNSPLHF.

The V gene is TRBV27, the J gene TRBJ2-7; D unclear. Germline CDR1 and CDR2: MNHEY and SMNVEV (reference sequence). The CDR3 runs 15 residues. V lost 0 bases and J 4 bases, leaving 13 bases between the germline ends. The CDR3 here is CASSLSPMAEYEQYF. CDR3 DNA sequence: TGTGCCAGCAGTTTATCTCCCATGGCGGAATACGAGCAGTACTTC.

The chain links TRBV6-1 to TRBJ2-1; no definite D call. The V end lost 3 bases, the J end lost 2 bases, and 11 bases lay between the germline ends. Per germline, CDR1 MNHNS and CDR2 SASEGT. The CDR3 runs 15 residues. CDR3: CASSELGIAYNEQFF. CDR3 nucleotide sequence: TGTGCCAGCAGTGAGCTGGGTATCGCCTACAATGAGCAGTTCTTC.

The rearrangement joins TRBV6-1 to TRBJ2-4, with 11 bases lining up with TRBD2. Germline V gene lookup returns CDR1 MNHNS and CDR2 SASEGT. The length of the CDR3 is 17 residues. Trimming removed 6 bases from V and 0 bases from J; junction bases left unmatched: 7. The CDR3 DNA sequence: TGTGCCAGCAGGCCTTTAGCGGGAGGGCTAGCCAAAAACATTCAGTACTTC. Encoded protein: CASRPLAGGLAKNIQYF.

This chain uses TRBV7-9 with TRBJ2-1; TRBD2 is a possible D gene (6 bases). Germline CDR1 reads SEHNR; CDR2 reads FQNEAQ (reference sequence). V was trimmed by 7 bases and J by 4 bases, leaving 8 bases between them. The CDR3 runs 12 residues. DNA of the CDR3: TGTGCCAGCATCGGGACTTACAATGAGCAGTTCTTC. This encodes CASIGTYNEQFF.

The J gene is TRBJ2-1, the V gene TRBV9, with D uncertain. The CDR3 runs 15 residues. Trimming pared 2 bases from V and 0 bases from J, leaving 9 bases between. Germline V gene sequence: CDR1 SGDLS, CDR2 YYNGEE. CDR3 residues: CASSVGGDSYNEQFF. CDR3 coding DNA: TGTGCCAGCAGCGTCGGCGGTGACTCCTACAATGAGCAGTTCTTC.

This clonotype was observed a handful of times. The V gene is TRBV3-1, the J gene TRBJ2-5; D is possibly TRBD1 (5 bases). Trimming shortened V by 6 bases and J by 0 bases, and 14 bases separated the two germline ends. The CDR3 has 15 amino acids. Germline CDR1 LGHDT, CDR2 YNNKEL (reference sequence). The CDR3 nucleotides are TGTGCCAGCAGACAGGCCGCCGCCCACCAAGAGACCCAGTACTTC. Amino acids: CASRQAAAHQETQYF.

The chain recombines TRBV6-5 with TRBJ2-3; TRBD2 agrees at 7 bases. The CDR3 sequence is 15 residues long. Germline trimming cut 0 bases from V and 5 bases from J; bases unmatched to any gene: 5. CDR1 MNHEY and CDR2 SVGAGI come from the germline V gene. DNA for the CDR3: TGTGCCAGCAGTTACTCCGGAAAGCGGGGAGATACGCAGTATTTT. This encodes CASSYSGKRGDTQYF.

This clonotype has only a few counts. This chain uses TRBV7-9 with TRBJ2-7; the match to TRBD1 covers 8 bases. V was pared by 3 bases and J by 6 bases, with 10 bases of the junction left unmatched. In germline, CDR1 is SEHNR, CDR2 FQNEAQ (reference sequence). The CDR3 extends over 15 amino acids. The chain's CDR3 is CASSFVAGGYSEQYF. The CDR3 coding sequence is TGTGCCAGCAGCTTCGTGGCAGGGGGCTACTCCGAGCAGTACTTC.

The V call is TRBV28, the J call TRBJ2-7; D call uncertain. Germline CDR1 reads MDHEN; CDR2 reads SYDVKM. The ends were cut back, 6 bases at V and 5 bases at J, with 17 bases in the middle. The CDR3 is 14 residues long. CDR3 loop: CASSLTVKLDEQYF. The CDR3 DNA is TGTGCCAGCAGCTTGACCGTAAAGCTGGACGAGCAGTACTTC.

This clonotype has only a few counts. CDR3 in amino acids: CASSQDVGEQYF. The CDR3 nucleotides are TGCGCCAGCAGCCAAGATGTGGGCGAGCAGTACTTC. The J gene is TRBJ2-7, the V gene TRBV4-3; D is ambiguous. Per the germline V gene, CDR1 is LGHNA and CDR2 is YSLEER. CDR3 length equals 12 residues. V lost 0 bases and J lost 6, with 6 bases in between.

This clonotype was counted between two and nine times. The rearrangement uses TRBV6-1 and TRBJ2-1, with 8 bases matching TRBD1. The germline V gene has CDR1 MNHNS and CDR2 SASEGT. V was clipped by 0 bases and J by 6 bases; unmatched bases: 10. The CDR3 loop spans 17 amino acids. DNA for the CDR3: TGTGCCAGCAGTGAAGCCCATGGGCAGGGGGCTAGCAATGAGCAGTTCTTC. Amino acid sequence: CASSEAHGQGASNEQFF.

The chain recombines TRBV5-4 with TRBJ2-1; 9 positions match TRBD1. V lost 5 bases to trimming and J lost 6 bases; unmatched junction nucleotides: 9. The CDR3 spans 15 residues. CDR1 SGHNT and CDR2 YYREEE come from the germline V gene (reference sequence). The CDR3 region has the DNA TGTGCCAGCAGACCGGACAGGGGAACGGGCAATGAGCAGTTCTTC. It specifies CASRPDRGTGNEQFF.

The chain employs TRBV28 and TRBJ2-3; 7 bases are shared with TRBD2. The CDR3 length is 18 residues. The J segment lost 0 bases and the V segment lost 3 bases, leaving 12 bases of the junction unmatched. Germline V gene sequence: CDR1 MDHEN, CDR2 SYDVKM. The CDR3 sequence: CASSFPQVAGESTDTQYF. In DNA form, the CDR3 reads TGTGCCAGCAGTTTCCCTCAGGTCGCGGGGGAAAGCACAGATACGCAGTATTTT.

This chain uses TRBV6-5 with TRBJ2-3, with a possible D match to TRBD2 (7 bases). Germline values: CDR1 MNHEY, CDR2 SVGAGI. The ends were cut back, 0 bases at V and 4 bases at J, with 11 bases in the middle. The CDR3 runs 15 residues. The DNA for the CDR3 is TGTGCCAGCAGTTACTCGGGGGGGCCGGCAGATACGCAGTATTTT. It translates to CASSYSGGPADTQYF.

This clonotype showed up just a few times. V usage is TRBV4-3 and J usage is TRBJ2-2; no definite D call. The germline V gene has CDR1 LGHNA and CDR2 YSLEER. V was shortened by 1 base and J by 0 bases, with 9 bases between the two germline ends. The length of the CDR3 is 16 residues. CDR3 sequence (DNA): TGCGCCAGCAGCCAAGGATCGGGCCCGAACACCGGGGAGCTGTTTTTT. Translating gives CASSQGSGPNTGELFF.

The rearrangement links TRBV29-1 to TRBJ2-7; 7 nucleotides align to TRBD1. CDR3 size: 13 residues. CDR1 and CDR2 from the germline V gene are SQVTM and ANQGSEA. J was trimmed by 2 bases and V by 6 bases; bases with no gene match: 7. CDR3 sequence (DNA): TGCAGCGTGGTCGGGGACAGAGCCTACGAGCAGTACTTC. Its protein is CSVVGDRAYEQYF.

There are a few counts of this clonotype. The chain recombines TRBV27 with TRBJ2-1; 14 bases agree with TRBD2. The V segment lost 2 bases and the J segment 6 bases; nucleotides outside the gene matches: 3. This CDR3 comprises 16 residues. The germline V gene encodes CDR1 MNHEY and CDR2 SMNVEV (reference sequence). CDR3 nucleotide sequence: TGTGCCAGCAGTTTACCGGGACTAGCGGGAGCCAATGAGCAGTTCTTC. This sequence encodes CASSLPGLAGANEQFF.

V and J are TRBV5-1 and TRBJ2-1; the match to TRBD2 covers 8 bases. Germline CDR1 is SGHRS and CDR2 is YFSETQ. CDR3 length: 16 amino acids. The junction had 8 bases not matched to a gene; V was cut back by 2 bases and J by 4 bases. The CDR3 spells CASSLKSGSSYNEQFF. The CDR3 DNA sequence: TGCGCCAGCAGCTTAAAAAGCGGGAGTTCGTACAATGAGCAGTTCTTC.

A word on this clonotype: One end of the junction does not line up with germline, which may come from a read error. CDR3 sequence: CRARDLYGTNTGELFF. CDR3 nucleotides: TGCCGTGCTAGAGATCTCTATGGAACGAACACCGGGGAGCTGTTTTTT. The rearrangement joins TRBV20-1 to TRBJ2-2; D gene uncertain. Germline lookup yields CDR1 DFQATT and CDR2 SNEGSKA (reference sequence). This CDR3 region has 16 residues.

V is TRBV30 and J is TRBJ2-2, with a weak D call TRBD1 (6 bases). Trimming removed 5 bases from V and 8 bases from J, with 12 bases in between. The CDR3 consists of 12 residues. The germline gives CDR1 GTSNPN, CDR2 SVGIG (reference sequence). In nucleotides, the CDR3 is TGTGCCTGGGGGGGCCTGTCAGGGGAGCTGTTTTTT. Encoded protein: CAWGGLSGELFF.

This clonotype was seen a handful of times. The J gene is TRBJ2-3, the V gene TRBV24-1; the D gene is possibly TRBD1 (6 bases). The ends were cut back, 5 bases at V and 0 bases at J, with 20 bases in the middle. CDR3 length: 18 amino acids. The germline V gene has CDR1 KGHDR and CDR2 SFDVKD. The CDR3 DNA is TGTGCCACCAGTGGGGCCCTGGGACACGGACGCAGCACAGATACGCAGTATTTT. Translated: CATSGALGHGRSTDTQYF.